This TCR beta chain was profiled in a study of T cell repertoires in cytomegalovirus infection. TCRdb itself ran the reads through MiXCR, one entry per CDR3 protein. Seen here are 65,000 to 90,000 distinct CDR3 sequences, 3.7% observed once, and the top ten hold approximately 4.3%. This clonotype was observed many times. CDR1 is SGHTA and CDR2 is FQGNSA in the germline V gene. This CDR3 has 12 residues. Trimming took 4 bases from V and 9 from J, leaving 12 bases between them. The sequenced material came from PBMCs. This clonotype originated in a human donor in good health (CMV status not recorded). Some clones in this sample may be carry-over from other donors' samples. The chain combines TRBV7-2 with TRBJ2-5; D not resolved. CDR3: CASSSSSGAQYF. CDR3 DNA: TGTGCCAGCAGCTCTAGTTCCGGTGCCCAGTACTTC. Together with reference TRBV7-2 and TRBJ2-5, the CDR3 gives the full variable domain: GAGVSQSPSNKVTEKGKDVELRCDPISGHTALYWYRQSLGQGLEFLIYFQGNSAPDKSGLPSDRFSAERTGGSVSTLTIQRTQQEDSAVYLCASSSSSGAQYFGPGTRLLVL.